The 16 T cell receptor beta chains below were found in one sample sequenced in a study of breast tumors, draining lymph nodes, adjacent tissues. Axillary draining lymph nodes of breast cancer patients supplied the node samples. TCRdb re-called the multiplex PCR reads with MiXCR, one entry per CDR3 protein. The sample has around 290,000 distinct CDR3 sequences, around 30% seen once; the top ten hold around 1.1%. The specimen was axillary lymph node tissue. Receptors originate from a female donor with breast cancer. Some clones in this sample may be carry-over from other donors' samples.

This clonotype occurred many times. The rearrangement links TRBV7-2 to TRBJ1-4; D unclear. In germline, CDR1 is SGHTA, CDR2 FQGNSA. V was clipped by 5 bases and J by 12 bases, with 19 bases between them. The CDR3 consists of 14 residues. CDR3 DNA: TGTGCCAGCAGCCCACAGTCTCCCGGAGGGCAACTGTTTTTT. It specifies CASSPQSPGGQLFF.

This clonotype was seen ten or more times. The chain joins TRBV24-1 to TRBJ2-1; 11 nucleotides align to TRBD1. Germline V gene sequence: CDR1 KGHDR, CDR2 SFDVKD. The CDR3 is made up of 14 amino acids. V lost 9 bases, J lost 8 bases, and 8 bases stayed unmatched. This chain's CDR3 is CATRTGGSTDEQFF. CDR3 in DNA: TGTGCCACCCGGACAGGGGGCTCAACCGATGAGCAGTTCTTC.

This clonotype was recorded a few times. With a much larger clone just one base away, this may be a read error. The V and J genes are TRBV7-2 and TRBJ2-7; 11 positions match TRBD2. The germline CDR1 and CDR2 sequences are SGHTA and FQGNSA. The CDR3 loop spans 15 amino acids. CDR3 region: CASSQGASGRYEQHF. CDR3 sequence (DNA): TGTGCCAGCAGCCAGGGGGCTAGCGGGAGGTACGAGCAGCACTTC.

Points on this clonotype: A much larger clone is a single base away; this may be a read error. V and J are TRBV11-2 and TRBJ1-3, with unresolved D. The CDR3 is 11 residues long. Germline CDR1 SGHAT, CDR2 FQNNGV. DNA for the CDR3: TGTGCCAACAGCTTAGGCGGAGAAGGATATTTT. Protein sequence: CANSLGGEGYF.

The J gene is TRBJ1-4, the V gene TRBV25-1; TRBD1 aligns across 8 bases. The CDR3 is 14 residues long. V lost 8 bases to trimming and J lost 5 bases; unmatched junction nucleotides: 7. Germline lookup yields CDR1 MGHDK and CDR2 SYGVNS. CDR3 nucleotides: TGTGCCAGCCACCAAGGGGACAGGAATGAAAAACTGTTTTTT. Its protein is CASHQGDRNEKLFF. The whole variable domain, filled in from reference TRBV25-1 and TRBJ1-4, reads EADIYQTPRYLVIGTGKKITLECSQTMGHDKMYWYQQDPGMELHLIHYSYGVNSTEKGDLSSESTVSRIRTEHFPLTLESARPSHTSQYLCASHQGDRNEKLFFGSGTQLSVL.

The DNA of the CDR3 is TGCAGTGCTCGGACGGGCTCCAGATGGGGCTCCTACAATGAGCAGTTCTTC. As protein: CSARTGSRWGSYNEQFF. The gene calls are TRBV20-1 and TRBJ2-1; D gene ambiguous. The CDR3 is 17 residues long. Germline values: CDR1 DFQATT, CDR2 SNEGSKA (reference sequence). V lost 5 bases and J lost 0, with 20 bases in between.

This clonotype was picked up many times. The genes are TRBV7-2 and TRBJ2-3, with 13 bases lining up with TRBD2. Losses at the gene ends were 4 bases for V and 3 bases for J; bases not matched to a gene: 1. Germline CDR1 is SGHTA and CDR2 is FQGNSA. The CDR3 covers 15 residues. The CDR3 loop is CASSWTSGRTDTQYF. The CDR3 DNA reads as TGTGCCAGCAGCTGGACTAGCGGGAGAACAGATACGCAGTATTTT.

This clonotype was detected only a few times. The missing conserved phenylalanine or tryptophan at the end of this CDR3 makes a read error likely. The rearrangement uses TRBV19 and TRBJ2-7; TRBD2 matches at 11 bases. With V trimmed by 3 bases and J by 1 base, 5 bases remained unmatched. CDR3 size: 16 residues. CDR1 LNHDA and CDR2 SQIVND come from the germline V gene (reference sequence). This chain's CDR3 is CASSIDSGRASYEQYS. CDR3 in DNA: TGTGCCAGTAGTATCGATAGCGGGAGGGCTTCCTACGAGCAGTACTCC.

Ten or more counts support this clonotype. V is TRBV4-2 and J is TRBJ2-7, with D possibly matching TRBD2 (6 bases). The CDR3 has 14 amino acids. Trimming removed 5 bases at V and 4 bases at J, with 15 bases between. Germline lookup yields CDR1 LGHNA and CDR2 YNFKEQ. CDR3 amino acids: CASSSKSGPYEQYF. The CDR3, as DNA: TGTGCCAGCAGCTCCAAGAGCGGGCCTTACGAGCAGTACTTC.

At least ten counts were recorded for this clonotype. This chain connects TRBV6-5 to TRBJ2-5; TRBD1 aligns across 10 bases. The V gene end was trimmed by 5 bases and the J gene end by 7 bases; junction bases not matched to a gene: 7. Germline V gene data show CDR1 as MNHEY and CDR2 as SVGAGI. CDR3 length equals 14 residues. CDR3 residues: CASSPGTGVGTQYF. As DNA, the CDR3 is TGTGCCAGCAGTCCCGGGACAGGGGTTGGGACCCAGTACTTC.

Only a few counts were recorded for this clonotype. This may arise from a read error, as a much more abundant clone is one base away. Likely a read error: the CDR3 ends without its conserved phenylalanine or tryptophan. V is TRBV9 and J is TRBJ2-7; TRBD2 agrees at 10 bases. CDR1 SGDLS and CDR2 YYNGEE come from the germline V gene. Trimming at V came to 0 bases and at J to 5 bases, leaving 2 bases not matched to a gene. This CDR3 has 14 residues. The CDR3 DNA reads TGTGCCAGCAGCGTAGGGCTAGCGGGAGACGAGCAGTACCTC. This encodes CASSVGLAGDEQYL.

This clonotype was picked up many times. V and J are TRBV19 and TRBJ1-5; TRBD1 agrees at 7 bases. CDR3 length equals 15 residues. Germline CDR1 LNHDA, CDR2 SQIVND (reference sequence). V lost 6 bases to trimming and J lost 0 bases; unmatched junction nucleotides: 5. CDR3 in DNA: TGTGCCAGTAGGACCGGGACAGCTAGCAATCAGCCCCAGCATTTT. This gives the protein CASRTGTASNQPQHF.

This clonotype was counted a few times. A much more abundant neighbour one base away suggests this may be a read error. The V gene is TRBV5-1, the J gene TRBJ2-5; TRBD2 aligns across 9 bases. Germline V CDR1 and CDR2: SGHRS, YFSETQ. CDR3 length: 15 amino acids. The CDR3 loop reads CASSPGLAHHETQYF. In nucleotides, the CDR3 is TGCGCCAGCTCACCGGGACTAGCCCACCACGAGACCCAGTACTTC.

The CDR3 spells CASSSRNGRGKNIQYF. The CDR3 DNA reads as TGTGCCAGCAGCTCCAGAAACGGTCGAGGCAAAAACATTCAGTACTTC. The V gene is TRBV7-9, the J gene TRBJ2-4, with D uncertain. This CDR3 spans 16 amino acids. Germline CDR1 SEHNR, CDR2 FQNEAQ (reference sequence). The V end was cut by 4 bases, the J end by 3 bases, with 16 bases between.

On this clonotype: This may be a read error: a much more frequent sequence differs by one nucleotide. J is TRBJ2-1 and V is TRBV20-1; 12 bases are a match to TRBD2. After removal of 8 bases from V and 6 bases from J, the junction contained 11 bases not matched to a gene. Germline lookup yields CDR1 DFQATT and CDR2 SNEGSKA (reference sequence). This CDR3 region has 15 residues. DNA of the CDR3: TGCAGTTCATATCTAGCGGGAGGGGTCTCCAATGAGCAGTTCTTC. It specifies CSSYLAGGVSNEQFF.

The table lists this clonotype with a few counts. The J gene is TRBJ1-1, the V gene TRBV12-3 or TRBV12-4; TRBD1 is a possible D gene (5 bases). Trimming cost V 3 bases and J 5 bases, with 10 bases left between them. This CDR3 contains 13 residues. Here the CDR3 reads CASSFGGNTEAFF. In DNA, the CDR3 is TGTGCCAGCAGTTTTGGGGGAAATACTGAAGCTTTCTTT.